The 23 T cell receptor beta chains below were found in one sample sequenced in a study of siplizumab effects on memory and regulatory T cells. Libraries were prepared by immunoSEQ multiplex PCR; TCRdb keeps only in-frame clonotypes and omits some of them. Of around 95,000 clones listed, around 90% are singletons. The sample consisted of CD4+ T cells sorted from blood. The source of these receptors is a human donor in good health.

The chain joins TRBV6-5 to TRBJ1-2; 8 positions agree with TRBD1. CDR1 and CDR2 from the germline V gene are MNHEY and SVGAGI. Germline trimming cut 6 bases from V and 3 bases from J; bases unmatched to any gene: 9. The CDR3 contains 15 residues. The CDR3 loop is CASSRTRTGHYGYTF. The CDR3 DNA sequence: TGTGCCAGCAGCCGAACCCGGACAGGGCACTATGGCTACACCTTC.

This clone was observed a handful of times. The rearrangement joins TRBV28 to TRBJ1-3; D is possibly TRBD1 (5 bases). From germline, CDR1 is MDHEN and CDR2 SYDVKM. Trimming took off 5 bases at V and 3 bases at J, with 26 bases between the two ends. The CDR3 extends over 19 amino acids. CDR3 amino acids: CASSPRGGYQLLLGNTIYF. The CDR3 coding sequence is TGTGCCAGCAGTCCACGTGGGGGTTATCAGCTTCTTCTTGGAAACACCATATATTTT.

The chain has TRBV27 and TRBJ2-5, with D tentatively TRBD2 (7 bases). V gave up 6 bases and J gave up 4 bases, with 21 bases separating them. Germline V gene sequence: CDR1 MNHEY, CDR2 SMNVEV (reference sequence). There are 16 residues in the CDR3. CDR3 sequence: CASSPLRGGPPETQYF. The CDR3 DNA reads TGTGCCAGCAGCCCCTTGAGGGGGGGGCCTCCAGAGACCCAGTACTTC.

This chain uses TRBV19 with TRBJ1-3; D is ambiguous. CDR3 size: 14 residues. Looked up from germline, CDR1 is LNHDA and CDR2 is SQIVND (reference sequence). Between the trimmed V and J ends, which lost 4 bases and 4 bases, there was a span of 11 bases. CDR3 in amino acids: CASSKGGLGNTIYF. Written as DNA, the CDR3 is TGTGCCAGTAGTAAAGGAGGCCTCGGAAACACCATATATTTT.

This chain joins TRBV7-6 and TRBJ2-2; D might be TRBD1 (5 bases). The CDR3 is made up of 15 amino acids. V was pared by 0 bases and J by 1 base, with 6 bases between. The germline V gene has CDR1 SGHVS and CDR2 FNYEAQ. CDR3 loop: CASSLAQGNTGELFF. The CDR3 DNA reads TGTGCCAGCAGCTTAGCGCAGGGGAACACCGGGGAGCTGTTTTTT.

The V gene is TRBV19, the J gene TRBJ1-4; no clear D gene. The CDR3 runs 12 residues. CDR1 and CDR2 from the germline V gene are LNHDA and SQIVND (reference sequence). Trimming shortened V by 8 bases and J by 8 bases, and 12 bases separated the two germline ends. The CDR3 here is CASRFTREKLFF. DNA for the CDR3: TGTGCCAGTCGCTTTACTCGGGAAAAACTGTTTTTT.

The chain uses TRBV7-2 and TRBJ1-3; maybe TRBD1 (6 bases). V gave up 1 base and J gave up 3 bases, with 7 bases separating them. The CDR3 length is 14 residues. Germline V gene lookup returns CDR1 SGHTA and CDR2 FQGNSA. The CDR3 is CASSLGTVGNTIYF. In DNA, the CDR3 is TGTGCCAGCAGCTTAGGGACAGTTGGAAACACCATATATTTT.

The chain joins TRBV28 to TRBJ2-1, with D possibly being TRBD1 or TRBD2 (5 bases each). Trimming left V 6 bases short and J 14 bases short, with 14 bases between. This CDR3 has 11 residues. The germline V gene has CDR1 MDHEN and CDR2 SYDVKM. CDR3 region: CASSVGTEKFF. CDR3 bases: TGTGCCAGCAGCGTAGGGACGGAGAAGTTCTTC.

This sequence joins TRBV5-4 and TRBJ1-5; weak D call: TRBD1 (6 bases). Per the germline V gene, CDR1 is SGHNT and CDR2 is YYREEE (reference sequence). CDR3 size: 14 residues. Between the trimmed V and J ends, which lost 0 bases and 5 bases, there was a span of 9 bases. In DNA, the CDR3 is TGTGCCAGCAGCTTGGATCCAGGGGATCAGCCCCAGCATTTT. Protein: CASSLDPGDQPQHF.

The chain combines TRBV25-1 with TRBJ1-2, with TRBD1 identical over 11 bases. The CDR3 loop spans 12 amino acids. V lost 6 bases, J lost 8 bases, and 2 bases stayed unmatched. From germline, CDR1 is MGHDK and CDR2 SYGVNS. CDR3 region: CASRGQGVGYTF. Written as DNA, the CDR3 is TGTGCCAGCAGGGGACAGGGGGTCGGCTACACCTTC.

V is TRBV28 and J is TRBJ1-3; 9 nucleotides match TRBD1. Germline CDR1 reads MDHEN; CDR2 reads SYDVKM. Germline trimming cut 5 bases from V and 1 base from J; bases unmatched to any gene: 9. This CDR3 spans 17 amino acids. The CDR3, as DNA: TGTGCCAGCAGTACTGGGACAGGGTTTCAATCTGGAAACACCATATATTTT. Translating gives CASSTGTGFQSGNTIYF.

The rearrangement links TRBV6-1 to TRBJ2-3, with 8 bases lining up with TRBD2. J was trimmed by 1 base and V by 4 bases; bases with no gene match: 4. This CDR3 is 15 amino acids long. CDR1 is MNHNS, CDR2 SASEGT, per germline. CDR3 DNA sequence: TGTGCCAGCAGTGGGACGGGGGGGCGCACAGATACGCAGTATTTT. Its protein product is CASSGTGGRTDTQYF.

This chain uses TRBV5-1 with TRBJ2-1; either TRBD1 or TRBD2 may fit D (5 bases each). The germline V and J ends were trimmed by 0 bases and 5 bases, with 12 bases remaining between them. Germline CDR1 is SGHRS and CDR2 is YFSETQ. This CDR3 has 15 residues. The DNA of the CDR3 is TGCGCCAGCAGCTTGGCCGGGACCACTAACAATGAGCAGTTCTTC. It is translated as CASSLAGTTNNEQFF.

This rearrangement joins TRBV7-2 to TRBJ2-3; D not resolved. V was pared by 6 bases and J by 0 bases, with 7 bases between. The germline CDR1 and CDR2 sequences are SGHTA and FQGNSA. This CDR3 region has 13 residues. The CDR3 nucleotides are TGTGCCAGCAGTCGAGTGAGCACAGATACGCAGTATTTT. It translates to CASSRVSTDTQYF.

The V and J genes are TRBV4-1 and TRBJ2-3; D is undetermined. This CDR3 is built from 15 residues. V shed 0 bases and J shed 0 bases, with 7 bases lying between them. Germline CDR1 is MGHRA and CDR2 is YSYEKL. The CDR3 loop reads CASSQDWLSTDTQYF. DNA for the CDR3: TGCGCCAGCAGCCAAGATTGGCTGAGCACAGATACGCAGTATTTT.

This clone was recorded once. J is TRBJ2-3 and V is TRBV18, with a tentative D call TRBD2 (5 bases). Between the trimmed V and J ends, which lost 6 bases and 0 bases, there was a span of 10 bases. The germline CDR1 and CDR2 sequences are KGHSH and LQKENI. This CDR3 has 14 amino acids. The CDR3 DNA reads TGTGCCAGCTCCTATTGGAGGAGCACAGATACGCAGTATTTT. Translation: CASSYWRSTDTQYF.

The chain couples TRBV7-9 to TRBJ1-2; D perhaps matches TRBD1 (6 bases). CDR1 is SEHNR and CDR2 is FQNEAQ in the germline V gene (reference sequence). Trimming removed 3 bases at V and 8 bases at J, with 10 bases between. This CDR3 contains 12 residues. The DNA of the CDR3 is TGTGCCAGCAGCTTCAGCCAGGGGGGCTACACCTTC. Translation gives CASSFSQGGYTF.

The chain recombines TRBV7-6 with TRBJ1-6, with D possibly matching TRBD1 (6 bases). Trimming left V 1 base short and J 7 bases short, with 8 bases between. This CDR3 is 14 amino acids long. Per the germline V gene, CDR1 is SGHVS and CDR2 is FNYEAQ. Here the CDR3 reads CASSLDQGNSPLHF. As DNA, the CDR3 is TGTGCCAGCAGCTTAGACCAGGGGAATTCACCCCTCCACTTT.

This clone was detected only a few times. This chain joins TRBV7-3 and TRBJ1-2, with D perhaps TRBD1 (5 bases). Trimming took 6 bases from V and 5 from J, leaving 19 bases between them. CDR1 and CDR2 from the germline V gene are SGHTA and FQGTGA. The CDR3 totals 15 residues. The CDR3 here is CASRAGGDQAYGYTF. CDR3 DNA: TGTGCCAGCAGAGCCGGCGGGGACCAGGCATATGGCTACACCTTC.

The chain has TRBV9 and TRBJ2-2; 8 positions agree with TRBD2. This CDR3 region has 17 residues. CDR1 SGDLS and CDR2 YYNGEE come from the germline V gene. After removal of 6 bases from V and 3 bases from J, the junction contained 13 bases not matched to a gene. The CDR3 loop reads CASKAGGRGGDTGELFF. The DNA of the CDR3 is TGTGCCAGCAAGGCGGGGGGCAGAGGAGGAGACACCGGGGAGCTGTTTTTT.

The rearrangement links TRBV29-1 to TRBJ1-6; D remains ambiguous. This CDR3 has 11 residues. Germline lookup yields CDR1 SQVTM and CDR2 ANQGSEA. Deletions cut 7 bases from V and 9 bases from J, with 10 bases between. The CDR3 protein is CSAQVISPLHF. In DNA, the CDR3 is TGCAGCGCCCAGGTCATTTCACCCCTCCACTTT.

The V call is TRBV5-1, the J call TRBJ2-3, with D possibly TRBD1 on 6 matching bases. This CDR3 spans 14 amino acids. Per germline, CDR1 SGHRS and CDR2 YFSETQ. V was trimmed by 4 bases and J by 2 bases, leaving 11 bases between them. CDR3 bases: TGCGCCAGCAGCCAAGGACAGCTCACAGATACGCAGTATTTT. Encoded protein: CASSQGQLTDTQYF.

The genes are TRBV20-1 and TRBJ2-3, with D uncertain. V was cut by 6 bases and J by 3 bases, with 7 bases left in between. This CDR3 contains 11 residues. The V gene's germline CDR1 is DFQATT and CDR2 SNEGSKA (reference sequence). CDR3 region: CSAQPTDTQYF. CDR3 nucleotide sequence: TGCAGTGCCCAACCGACAGATACGCAGTATTTT.